The rows below give T cell receptor beta chains drawn from one sample of a study of shared clonotypes between healthy human individuals. Using immunoSEQ multiplex PCR, the repertoire was profiled, and TCRdb retains in-frame clones only, with some absent. Of about 2,100,000 clones listed, approximately 94% are singletons. The material sequenced was naive CD8+ T cells from PBMCs. These receptors were collected from a man aged 18 to 29 in good health. Some clones in this sample may be carry-over from other donors' samples. Each CDR3 is given with its conserved first and last residue. D genes are given only for firm matches. Only some rows state a clone size, as once, few, many or a class for expanded clones.

D gene	clone size	V gene	J gene	CDR3 protein	CDR3 DNA
TRBD2	-	TRBV27	TRBJ2-1	CASSSLGREVYNEQFF	TGTGCCAGCAGTTCCTTGGGGCGGGAGGTTTACAATGAGCAGTTCTTC
TRBD1	-	TRBV5-1	TRBJ2-1	CASSLGQGAPLNYNEQFF	TGCGCCAGCAGCTTGGGACAGGGGGCTCCTTTGAACTACAATGAGCAGTTCTTC
-	-	TRBV7-9	TRBJ2-7	CASSLTTLLNYEQYF	TGTGCCAGCAGCCTCACCACGCTATTGAATTACGAGCAGTACTTC
-	-	TRBV19	TRBJ1-5	CASVSSVYNQPQHF	TGTGCCAGTGTCTCGTCGGTGTACAATCAGCCCCAGCATTTT
-	-	TRBV4-1	TRBJ2-5	CASSQVPGVQETQYF	TGCGCCAGCAGCCAGGTCCCGGGGGTACAAGAGACCCAGTACTTC
-	-	TRBV10-3	TRBJ2-5	CAISESGGGRKETQYF	TGTGCCATCAGTGAGTCAGGGGGGGGCAGGAAAGAGACCCAGTACTTC
-	-	TRBV19	TRBJ1-1	CASSIRPDTEAFF	TGTGCCAGTAGTATTCGGCCAGACACTGAAGCTTTCTTT
TRBD2	-	TRBV27	TRBJ2-7	CASSPLAGGTYEQYF	TGTGCCAGCAGTCCCCTAGCGGGAGGGACCTACGAGCAGTACTTC
TRBD2	-	TRBV30	TRBJ2-3	CASNLGGRVFDTQYF	TGTGCCTCCAACCTGGGCGGGAGAGTTTTTGATACGCAGTATTTT
-	few	TRBV5-1	TRBJ1-1	CASSLAVSKNTEAFF	TGCGCCAGCAGCTTGGCCGTCAGCAAGAACACTGAAGCTTTCTTT
TRBD2	-	TRBV7-9	TRBJ2-1	CASSLGASGSLNEQFF	TGTGCCAGCAGCCTGGGGGCTAGCGGGAGTCTCAATGAGCAGTTCTTC
-	-	TRBV10-3	TRBJ2-5	CAISEEWGSPLETQYF	TGTGCCATCAGTGAGGAATGGGGGTCTCCCCTTGAGACCCAGTACTTC
-	-	TRBV11-2	TRBJ2-7	CASNIRGGGIYEQYF	TGTGCCAGCAACATAAGGGGTGGGGGAATCTACGAGCAGTACTTC
-	-	TRBV27	TRBJ2-5	CASRQEVQETQYF	TGTGCCAGCAGACAAGAAGTCCAAGAGACCCAGTACTTC
-	-	TRBV18	TRBJ2-1	CASSPVSGTYSYNEQFF	TGTGCCAGCTCACCAGTTTCGGGGACCTACTCCTACAATGAGCAGTTCTTC
-	-	TRBV29-1	TRBJ1-1	CSVEPQAGGAFNTEAFF	TGCAGCGTTGAACCCCAGGCGGGGGGCGCATTTAACACTGAAGCTTTCTTT
-	-	TRBV9	TRBJ1-1	CASRPRGDSWNTEAFF	TGTGCCAGCAGACCACGGGGGGACTCATGGAACACTGAAGCTTTCTTT
TRBD2	-	TRBV6-1	TRBJ2-1	CASVGALAPNEQFF	TGTGCCAGTGTTGGCGCACTAGCGCCCAATGAGCAGTTCTTC
TRBD1	-	TRBV27	TRBJ1-2	CASSPLFPGQHGYTF	TGTGCCAGCAGTCCGTTATTCCCGGGACAGCATGGCTACACCTTC
-	once	TRBV28	TRBJ2-7	CASSSWAGSYEQYF	TGTGCCAGCAGTTCCTGGGCGGGCTCCTACGAGCAGTACTTC